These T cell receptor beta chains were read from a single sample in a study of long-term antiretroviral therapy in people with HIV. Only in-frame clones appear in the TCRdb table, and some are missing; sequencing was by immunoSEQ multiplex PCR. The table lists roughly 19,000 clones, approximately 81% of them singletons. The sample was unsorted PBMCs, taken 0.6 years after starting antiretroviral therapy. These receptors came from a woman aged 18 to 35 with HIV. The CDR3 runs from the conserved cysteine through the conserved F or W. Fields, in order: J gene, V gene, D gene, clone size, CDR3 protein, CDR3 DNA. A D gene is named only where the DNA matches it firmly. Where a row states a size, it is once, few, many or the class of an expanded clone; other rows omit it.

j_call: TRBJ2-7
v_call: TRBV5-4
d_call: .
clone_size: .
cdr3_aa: CASSLEQIRGDEQYF
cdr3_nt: TGTGCCAGCAGCTTGGAACAGATCCGTGGGGACGAGCAGTACTTC

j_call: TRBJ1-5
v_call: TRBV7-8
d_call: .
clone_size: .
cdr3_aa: CASSPASQPQHF
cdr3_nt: TGTGCCAGCAGCCCGGCGTCGCAGCCCCAGCATTTT

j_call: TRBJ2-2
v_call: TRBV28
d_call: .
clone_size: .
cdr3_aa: CASTKPLGYTGELFF
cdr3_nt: TGTGCCAGCACTAAACCTCTGGGATACACCGGGGAGCTGTTTTTT

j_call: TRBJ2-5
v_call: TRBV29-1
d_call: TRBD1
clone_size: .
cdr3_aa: CSLRTGGQETQYF
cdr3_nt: TGCAGCCTCCGGACAGGGGGGCAAGAGACCCAGTACTTC

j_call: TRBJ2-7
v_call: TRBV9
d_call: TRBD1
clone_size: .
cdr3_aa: CASSRGTATYEQYF
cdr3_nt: TGTGCCAGCAGCAGAGGGACAGCTACATACGAGCAGTACTTC

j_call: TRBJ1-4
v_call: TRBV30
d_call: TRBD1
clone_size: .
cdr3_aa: CAWSATTGTGEKLFF
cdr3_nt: TGTGCCTGGAGTGCAACAACCGGGACAGGTGAAAAACTGTTTTTT

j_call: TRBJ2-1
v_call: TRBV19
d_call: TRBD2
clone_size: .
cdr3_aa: CASSISGRGNEQFF
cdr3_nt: TGTGCCAGTAGTATCAGCGGGAGAGGCAATGAGCAGTTCTTC

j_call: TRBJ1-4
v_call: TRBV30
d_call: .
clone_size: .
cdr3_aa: CAWSPATYLGEKLFF
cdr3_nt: TGTGCCTGGAGTCCGGCGACCTACCTGGGTGAAAAACTGTTTTTT

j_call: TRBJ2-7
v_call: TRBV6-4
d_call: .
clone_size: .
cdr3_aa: CASSDVGGSDEQYF
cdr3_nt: TGTGCCAGCAGTGACGTCGGAGGGTCCGACGAGCAGTACTTC

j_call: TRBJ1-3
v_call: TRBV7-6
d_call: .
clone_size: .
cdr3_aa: CASSLAGLKGRSGNTIYF
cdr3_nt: TGTGCCAGCAGCTTAGCTGGCTTGAAGGGACGCTCTGGAAACACCATATATTTT

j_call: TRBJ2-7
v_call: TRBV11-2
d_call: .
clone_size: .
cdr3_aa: CASSPGNEQYF
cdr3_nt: TGTGCCAGCAGCCCCGGGAACGAGCAGTACTTC

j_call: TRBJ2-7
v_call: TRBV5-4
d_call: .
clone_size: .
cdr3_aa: CASSLGVSSYEQYF
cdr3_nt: TGTGCCAGCAGCTTGGGCGTAAGCTCCTACGAGCAGTACTTC

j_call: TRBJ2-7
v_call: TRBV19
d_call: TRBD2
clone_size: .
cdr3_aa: CASSISSGGTYEQYF
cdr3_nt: TGTGCCAGTAGTATAAGCAGCGGGGGGACCTACGAGCAGTACTTC

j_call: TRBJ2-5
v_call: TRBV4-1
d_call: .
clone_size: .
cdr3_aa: CASSQDLRGCETQYF
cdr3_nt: TGCGCCAGCAGCCAAGATCTAAGGGGGTGCGAGACCCAGTACTTC

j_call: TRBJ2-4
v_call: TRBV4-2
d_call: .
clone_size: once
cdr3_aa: CASSQVWGRAKNIQYF
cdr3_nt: TGTGCCAGCAGCCAAGTCTGGGGGAGGGCCAAAAACATTCAGTACTTC

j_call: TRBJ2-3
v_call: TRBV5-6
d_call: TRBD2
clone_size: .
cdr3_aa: CASSLLLAGGPGGDTQYF
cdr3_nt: TGTGCCAGCAGCTTGTTGCTAGCGGGAGGGCCTGGGGGAGATACGCAGTATTTT